These 22 T cell receptor beta chains originate from one sample sequenced in a study of beta chain features in type 1 diabetes. What was sequenced were expressed TCRB transcripts, since all of the isolated RNA had been reverse transcribed. Profiled with immunoSEQ multiplex PCR; TCRdb holds only in-frame clones, not every one. The sample includes tens of thousands of clones, roughly 34% of them seen just once. Sequencing was carried out using stem cell memory CD4+ T cells from blood. These receptors came from a young woman in good health.

A few counts support this clone. The chain combines TRBV6-5 with TRBJ2-5, with D hard to call. Germline CDR1 is MNHEY and CDR2 is SVGAGI. This CDR3 comprises 14 residues. Trimming took off 2 bases at V and 5 bases at J, with 12 bases between the two ends. CDR3 nucleotide sequence: TGTGCCAGCAGTTACGCAGTGACTCGGGAGACCCAGTACTTC. Translated, it gives CASSYAVTRETQYF.

In this sample, this clone turned up a few times. The gene calls are TRBV5-1 and TRBJ2-2, with D tentatively TRBD1 (6 bases). This CDR3 is 15 amino acids long. Germline V gene data show CDR1 as SGHRS and CDR2 as YFSETQ. V was trimmed by 3 bases and J by 5 bases, leaving 14 bases between them. This chain's CDR3 is CASSSGEKVTGELFF. The CDR3 coding sequence is TGCGCCAGCAGCTCAGGGGAGAAGGTAACCGGGGAGCTGTTTTTT.

This clone was recorded a few times. The J gene is TRBJ2-7, the V gene TRBV11-2, with D hard to call. Germline loops: CDR1 SGHAT, CDR2 FQNNGV. Deletions cut 1 base from V and 0 bases from J, with 7 bases between. The length of the CDR3 is 14 residues. CDR3 DNA: TGTGCCAGCAGCTTAGGACATAGCTCCTACGAGCAGTACTTC. Encoded protein: CASSLGHSSYEQYF.

Worth noting for this clone: The junction departs from germline at one end; a sequencing error may be responsible. The chain combines TRBV4-1 with TRBJ1-5; 8 bases align to TRBD1. Germline V CDR1 and CDR2: MGHRA, YSYEKL. The CDR3 totals 16 residues. CDR3: CVSSQDLGQGHQPQHF. The CDR3 DNA reads TGCGTCAGCAGCCAAGATCTAGGACAGGGCCATCAGCCCCAGCATTTT.

V usage is TRBV5-6 and J usage is TRBJ2-7; TRBD1 might be the D (6 bases). This CDR3 is built from 13 residues. V shed 3 bases and J shed 1 base, with 8 bases lying between them. Germline CDR1 and CDR2: SGHDT and YYEEEE. The CDR3, as DNA: TGTGCCAGCAGCTACGGACAGTCCTACGAGCAGTACTTC. Translated, it gives CASSYGQSYEQYF.

V and J are TRBV18 and TRBJ2-5; 11 bases are a match to TRBD2. Trimming took 3 bases from V and 5 from J; bases not matched to a gene: 5. Germline V gene lookup returns CDR1 KGHSH and CDR2 LQKENI. The CDR3 is made up of 15 amino acids. The CDR3 is CASSPELAGDETQYF. CDR3 sequence (DNA): TGTGCCAGCTCACCGGAACTAGCGGGAGACGAGACCCAGTACTTC.

This sequence joins TRBV25-1 and TRBJ1-1, with 7 bases matching TRBD1. J lost 5 bases, V lost 4 bases, and 7 bases had no gene match. The V gene's germline CDR1 is MGHDK and CDR2 SYGVNS. The CDR3 is 14 residues long. The CDR3: CASSATGYRTEAFF. CDR3 DNA sequence: TGTGCCAGCAGTGCGACAGGGTATCGGACTGAAGCTTTCTTT.

The chain combines TRBV18 with TRBJ2-1; TRBD1 matches 10 bases. V shed 2 bases and J 3 bases; nucleotides not matched to a gene: 1. The CDR3 extends over 15 amino acids. The V gene's germline CDR1 is KGHSH and CDR2 LQKENI. The CDR3 bases are TGTGCCAGCTCACCAGGGACAGGGGTCTACAATGAGCAGTTCTTC. Residues: CASSPGTGVYNEQFF.

The chain employs TRBV10-3 and TRBJ2-3; 12 bases are shared with TRBD2. The CDR3 extends over 16 amino acids. In germline, CDR1 is ENHRY, CDR2 SYGVKD. V gave up 6 bases and J gave up 2 bases; unmatched junction bases: 6. In nucleotides, the CDR3 is TGTGCCATCAGGGGAACTAGCGGGGGGACCACAGATACGCAGTATTTT. It encodes CAIRGTSGGTTDTQYF.

The rearrangement uses TRBV30 and TRBJ2-7; TRBD1 matches at 9 bases. The J call is in doubt because the DNA end fits TRBJ2-1 better. The CDR3 loop spans 15 amino acids. Per germline, CDR1 GTSNPN and CDR2 SVGIG (reference sequence). The CDR3: CAWSRTGGTSNEQFF. The CDR3, as DNA: TGTGCCTGGAGTCGAACAGGGGGCACGAGCAATGAGCAGTTCTTC.

This clone was counted only a few times. The rearrangement joins TRBV7-2 to TRBJ2-3; D may be TRBD2 (5 bases). There are 15 residues in the CDR3. Deletions cut 1 base from V and 2 bases from J, with 10 bases between. CDR1 and CDR2 from the germline V gene are SGHTA and FQGNSA. The DNA for the CDR3 is TGTGCCAGCAGCTTAGAGCGGCCCCCCACAGATACGCAGTATTTT. It specifies CASSLERPPTDTQYF.

The chain couples TRBV21-1 to TRBJ1-1; the tabulated D call, TRBD1, remains unverified against the DNA. TRBV21-1 is a listed pseudogene. This CDR3 spans 15 amino acids. The CDR3 protein is CASSKTGGSDTEAFF. DNA of the CDR3: TGTGCCAGCAGCAAAACAGGGGGCAGTGACACTGAAGCTTTCTTT.

This rearrangement joins TRBV2 to TRBJ2-7, with D maybe TRBD1 (6 bases). Trimming stripped 5 bases from V and 3 bases from J, with 14 bases between. Germline CDR1 is SNHLY and CDR2 is FYNNEI. The CDR3 runs to 14 residues. The CDR3 nucleotides read TGTGCCAGCAGTTATTCCGGGACACTCTACGAGCAGTACTTC. The encoded protein is CASSYSGTLYEQYF.

J is TRBJ2-5 and V is TRBV7-2; 7 nucleotides align to TRBD2. The germline CDR1 and CDR2 sequences are SGHTA and FQGNSA. This CDR3 region has 14 residues. The V and J ends lost 1 base and 5 bases, in that order; junction bases with no gene match: 4. The CDR3 loop reads CASSLEGGRETQYF. Written as DNA, the CDR3 is TGTGCCAGCAGCTTAGAGGGAGGGCGCGAGACCCAGTACTTC.

The V and J genes are TRBV15 and TRBJ1-3; 8 nucleotides agree with TRBD1. CDR3 length: 15 amino acids. V lost 5 bases and J lost 2; bases outside the gene matches: 5. Germline V gene data show CDR1 as LNHNV and CDR2 as YYDKDF (reference sequence). The CDR3 protein is CATSGGDRTGNTIYF. The CDR3 DNA reads as TGTGCCACCAGCGGAGGGGACAGGACTGGAAACACCATATATTTT.

In this sample, this clone turned up a few times. The chain links TRBV18 to TRBJ2-5, with D perhaps TRBD1 (6 bases). The germline gives CDR1 KGHSH, CDR2 LQKENI. V was trimmed by 3 bases and J by 7 bases, leaving 18 bases between them. The length of the CDR3 is 15 residues. CDR3 loop: CASSPGQNNLGTQYF. CDR3 nucleotide sequence: TGTGCCAGCTCACCCGGACAGAACAACCTAGGGACCCAGTACTTC.

This clone was seen only a few times. The J gene is TRBJ2-7, the V gene TRBV7-2, with D tentatively TRBD2 (5 bases). Per the germline V gene, CDR1 is SGHTA and CDR2 is FQGNSA. The CDR3 spans 12 residues. V was shortened by 5 bases and J by 7 bases, with 12 bases between the two germline ends. CDR3 bases: TGTGCCAGCAGCATACCACCGGGGGAGCAGTACTTC. Its protein is CASSIPPGEQYF.

The genes are TRBV7-9 and TRBJ2-6; D is perhaps TRBD1 (6 bases). This CDR3 region has 18 residues. The germline V gene encodes CDR1 SEHNR and CDR2 FQNEAQ (reference sequence). Trimming removed 5 bases from V and 1 base from J, with 18 bases in between. CDR3 nucleotide sequence: TGTGCCAGCAGCCAGACTACAGGGATTTCTTCTGGGGCCAACGTCCTGACTTTC. It is translated as CASSQTTGISSGANVLTF.

This clone has a handful of counts. V and J are TRBV7-8 and TRBJ2-5, with a possible D match to TRBD1 (5 bases). Trimming cost V 3 bases and J 2 bases, with 7 bases left between them. The CDR3 length is 13 residues. Germline V gene sequence: CDR1 SGHVS, CDR2 FQNEAQ. The CDR3 DNA follows: TGTGCCAGCAGCTTTAACAGGCAAGAGACCCAGTACTTC. Amino acid sequence: CASSFNRQETQYF.

The J gene is TRBJ1-4, the V gene TRBV18, with TRBD1 matching 8 bases. V dropped 4 bases and J dropped 2; count of bases not matched to a gene: 6. This CDR3 has 16 amino acids. In germline, CDR1 is KGHSH, CDR2 LQKENI. Written as DNA, the CDR3 is TGTGCCAGCTCACGTTCAGGGGGCGAGACTAATGAAAAACTGTTTTTT. This encodes CASSRSGGETNEKLFF.

The genes are TRBV28 and TRBJ2-4; TRBD1 agrees at 7 bases. The germline V gene encodes CDR1 MDHEN and CDR2 SYDVKM. CDR3 size: 16 residues. Trimming at V came to 5 bases and at J to 7 bases, leaving 14 bases not matched to a gene. The CDR3 spells CASSPLRGTVNNIQYF. CDR3 DNA sequence: TGTGCCAGCAGTCCTCTCCGAGGGACAGTAAACAACATTCAGTACTTC.

This clone appeared a few times. The chain uses TRBV2 and TRBJ1-1; D unclear. The ends were cut back, 1 base at V and 7 bases at J, with 10 bases in the middle. Germline CDR1 and CDR2: SNHLY and FYNNEI. This CDR3 is built from 13 residues. The DNA of the CDR3 is TGTGCCAGCAGTGAAGGGTATATCGGTGAAGCTTTCTTT. As protein: CASSEGYIGEAFF.